The 27 T cell receptor beta chains below come from one sample, sequenced in a study of cytomegalovirus exposure and HLA in healthy donors. PCR used 60 Vbeta primers and 13 Jbeta primers. Repertoires were generated with immunoSEQ multiplex PCR, while TCRdb's copy carries only in-frame clones and drops some. The sample holds roughly 100,000 clones, 65% to 85% seen once. The sequencing sample was made of PBMCs. Receptors originate from a male donor in good health and CMV-seropositive.

The CDR3 nucleotides are TGTGCCATCAGTGACTTGACAGGGAACTATGGCTACACCTTC. It yields the protein CAISDLTGNYGYTF. The chain uses TRBV10-3 and TRBJ1-2, with TRBD1 matching 7 bases. The CDR3 is 14 residues long. V lost 3 bases, J lost 2 bases, and 3 bases stayed unmatched. The germline gives CDR1 ENHRY, CDR2 SYGVKD.

This clone was counted once. This chain uses TRBV7-3 with TRBJ2-3, with D tentatively TRBD1 (6 bases). The length of the CDR3 is 13 residues. Trimming stripped 5 bases from V and 7 bases from J, with 13 bases between. Germline lookup yields CDR1 SGHTA and CDR2 FQGTGA. CDR3 DNA sequence: TGTGCCAGCAGCCCAGGACAGCCGTATACGCAGTATTTT. It yields the protein CASSPGQPYTQYF.

J is TRBJ1-1 and V is TRBV21-1; no check of the table's D call, TRBD1, against the DNA was made. TRBV21-1 is assigned pseudogene status. The length of the CDR3 is 14 residues. CDR3 DNA: TGTGCCAGCAGCCGTCGGGACAGGGTCACTGAAGCTTTCTTT. This translates into CASSRRDRVTEAFF.

The chain is built from TRBV2 and TRBJ1-6; a weak D match, TRBD1 (5 bases). Deletions cut 4 bases from V and 7 bases from J, with 14 bases between. Germline CDR1 is SNHLY and CDR2 is FYNNEI. CDR3 length: 15 amino acids. CDR3 loop: CASSGSGVGNSPLHF. CDR3 coding DNA: TGTGCCAGCAGTGGGTCGGGGGTCGGGAATTCACCCCTCCACTTT.

This sequence joins TRBV4-2 and TRBJ1-5; 9 nucleotides agree with TRBD1. The CDR3 sequence is 15 residues long. Germline-derived CDR1 and CDR2 are LGHNA and YNFKEQ. The trim removed 0 bases at V and 11 bases at J, leaving 8 bases unmatched. CDR3 nucleotides: TGTGCCAGCAGCCAAGACGGGACAGGGAGTCTGACCCAGCATTTT. Amino acid sequence: CASSQDGTGSLTQHF.

This sequence joins TRBV6-5 and TRBJ2-7; D ambiguous. The CDR3 is 12 amino acids. Germline V gives CDR1 MNHEY, CDR2 SVGAGI. V was shortened by 6 bases and J by 3 bases, with 9 bases between the two germline ends. The CDR3 loop reads CASRGSNYEQYF. In DNA form, the CDR3 reads TGTGCCAGCAGGGGCAGCAACTACGAGCAGTACTTC.

The chain links TRBV6-5 to TRBJ2-7; perhaps TRBD2 as D (5 bases). V shed 6 bases and J shed 5 bases, with 17 bases lying between them. This CDR3 is built from 14 residues. Germline V gene data show CDR1 as MNHEY and CDR2 as SVGAGI. CDR3 nucleotide sequence: TGTGCCAGCAGCCACCCGGTGAGGGTCCACGAGCAGTACTTC. Its translation: CASSHPVRVHEQYF.

The chain employs TRBV5-4 and TRBJ2-1; 9 bases map to TRBD2. Germline CDR1 is SGHNT and CDR2 is YYREEE (reference sequence). The CDR3 has 15 residues. Unmatched junction bases numbered 5, after V lost 5 bases and J lost 2 bases. As DNA, the CDR3 is TGTGCCAGCAGATCCCTAGCGGGGACCTACAATGAGCAGTTCTTC. Its protein is CASRSLAGTYNEQFF. The full variable domain, rest sourced from reference TRBV5-4 and TRBJ2-1, is ETGVTQSPTHLIKTRGQQVTLRCSSQSGHNTVSWYQQALGQGPQFIFQYYREEENGRGNFPPRFSGLQFPNYSSELNVNALELDDSALYLCASRSLAGTYNEQFFGPGTRLTVL.

The chain carries TRBV7-8 and TRBJ1-4; perhaps TRBD1 as D (6 bases). Trimming cost V 5 bases and J 4 bases, with 17 bases left between them. This CDR3 has 16 residues. Per germline, CDR1 SGHVS and CDR2 FQNEAQ. CDR3 in DNA: TGTGCCAGCAGCCCCGGGGGGCCGGTGGGTAATGAAAAACTGTTTTTT. The encoded protein is CASSPGGPVGNEKLFF.

The V call is TRBV7-6, the J call TRBJ1-1; D may be TRBD1 (5 bases). The germline V gene has CDR1 SGHVS and CDR2 FNYEAQ. The CDR3 spans 17 residues. With 0 bases removed from V and 1 base from J, the gap between germline ends came to 15 bases. The CDR3: CASSLANRQYQNTEAFF. The CDR3 DNA is TGTGCCAGCAGCTTAGCAAACAGGCAATACCAGAACACTGAAGCTTTCTTT.

The chain links TRBV7-2 to TRBJ2-5, with TRBD2 matching over 12 bases. This CDR3 has 17 residues. Germline-derived CDR1 and CDR2 are SGHTA and FQGNSA. V was clipped by 1 base and J by 2 bases; unmatched bases: 5. The CDR3 DNA reads as TGTGCCAGCAGCTTAGGCTATCTAGCGGGAGGGCAAGAGACCCAGTACTTC. This sequence encodes CASSLGYLAGGQETQYF.

This clone has just a few counts. The chain has TRBV27 and TRBJ2-1, with no clear D. The ends were cut back, 5 bases at V and 0 bases at J, with 11 bases in the middle. The CDR3 totals 15 residues. Germline V CDR1 and CDR2: MNHEY, SMNVEV (reference sequence). The CDR3 is CASSPVPSSYNEQFF. The CDR3 region has the DNA TGTGCCAGCAGTCCCGTGCCGAGCTCCTACAATGAGCAGTTCTTC.

This clone has more than one count but fewer than ten. The chain carries TRBV7-3 and TRBJ2-3; 8 nucleotides line up with TRBD2. With V trimmed by 3 bases and J by 1 base, 3 bases remained unmatched. The length of the CDR3 is 15 residues. Germline V lookup: CDR1 SGHTA, CDR2 FQGTGA. CDR3 in amino acids: CASSFLAGRTDTQYF. CDR3 sequence (DNA): TGTGCCAGCAGCTTTCTAGCGGGTCGCACAGATACGCAGTATTTT.

This clone was recorded a few times. J is TRBJ2-3 and V is TRBV27, with D perhaps TRBD2 (6 bases). CDR3 length: 16 amino acids. Per the germline V gene, CDR1 is MNHEY and CDR2 is SMNVEV (reference sequence). Trimming removed 3 bases from V and 5 bases from J, with 18 bases in between. The CDR3 here is CASSFGTPVWGDTQYF. CDR3 nucleotide sequence: TGTGCCAGCAGTTTCGGGACTCCGGTTTGGGGAGATACGCAGTATTTT.

The J gene is TRBJ1-2, the V gene TRBV4-1; no clear D. Germline loops: CDR1 MGHRA, CDR2 YSYEKL. The CDR3 contains 14 residues. Between the trimmed V and J ends, which lost 1 base and 4 bases, there was a span of 10 bases. In nucleotides, the CDR3 is TGCGCCAGCAGCCAAGCCCCAGGTCCCTATGGCTACACCTTC. The encoded protein is CASSQAPGPYGYTF.

There are a few counts of this clone. The chain recombines TRBV4-2 with TRBJ1-1; 7 nucleotides agree with TRBD1. Germline V gives CDR1 LGHNA, CDR2 YNFKEQ. J was trimmed by 4 bases and V by 4 bases; bases with no gene match: 9. This CDR3 comprises 15 residues. CDR3 DNA sequence: TGTGCCAGCAGCCCCGGGACAGTCATGAGCACTGAAGCTTTCTTT. Translating gives CASSPGTVMSTEAFF.

J is TRBJ1-5 and V is TRBV19; weak D call: TRBD1 (6 bases). Germline values: CDR1 LNHDA, CDR2 SQIVND (reference sequence). The CDR3 is made up of 15 amino acids. Deletions cut 5 bases from V and 0 bases from J, with 11 bases between. The CDR3 loop reads CASSDRSYSNQPQHF. CDR3 DNA sequence: TGTGCCAGTAGTGACAGGTCCTATAGCAATCAGCCCCAGCATTTT.

The gene calls are TRBV5-4 and TRBJ2-7; 7 bases line up with TRBD2. V was clipped by 2 bases and J by 1 base; unmatched bases: 3. The length of the CDR3 is 14 residues. CDR1 is SGHNT, CDR2 YYREEE, per germline (reference sequence). As DNA, the CDR3 is TGTGCCAGCAGCTTCTCTAGCGGTTCCTACGAGCAGTACTTC. Translated: CASSFSSGSYEQYF.

This rearrangement joins TRBV4-1 to TRBJ2-7; 8 nucleotides agree with TRBD1. This CDR3 contains 15 residues. Germline V gene data show CDR1 as MGHRA and CDR2 as YSYEKL. Trimming took 4 bases from V and 1 from J; bases not matched to a gene: 6. The CDR3 DNA is TGCGCCAGCAGCCGGACGACAGGGGAATCCTACGAGCAGTACTTC. It codes for CASSRTTGESYEQYF.

The CDR3 loop reads CASSQGPRQGDEQYF. The CDR3 bases are TGCGCCAGCAGCCAAGGCCCCCGACAGGGGGACGAGCAGTACTTC. V gene TRBV5-1 combines with J gene TRBJ2-7; 9 positions agree with TRBD1. Trimming took 4 bases from V and 5 from J; bases not matched to a gene: 10. The CDR3 runs to 15 residues. The germline gives CDR1 SGHRS, CDR2 YFSETQ.

CDR3 nucleotide sequence: TGTGCCAGCAGTTCCCGAGCAGGGCCCTATGGCTACACCTTC. It specifies CASSSRAGPYGYTF. The gene calls are TRBV6-5 and TRBJ1-2, with a tentative D call TRBD1 (5 bases). CDR1 is MNHEY, CDR2 SVGAGI, per germline. The CDR3 runs 14 residues. V gave up 4 bases and J gave up 4 bases, with 13 bases separating them.

This clone was observed a handful of times. The V gene is TRBV9, the J gene TRBJ2-1, with unresolved D. Germline CDR1 reads SGDLS; CDR2 reads YYNGEE. Trimming removed 3 bases at V and 4 bases at J, with 20 bases between. This CDR3 region has 17 residues. The CDR3 loop is CASSAPNSRTVYNEQFF. DNA for the CDR3: TGTGCCAGCAGCGCCCCAAACAGCCGAACCGTTTACAATGAGCAGTTCTTC.

This clone has just one count. This sequence joins TRBV5-1 and TRBJ1-6, with 10 bases fitting TRBD1. CDR3 length equals 15 residues. The J segment lost 13 bases and the V segment lost 2 bases, leaving 9 bases of the junction unmatched. CDR1 is SGHRS, CDR2 YFSETQ, per germline. In DNA, the CDR3 is TGCGCCAGCAGCTTAAACCGGGACAGGGGTTGCCCCCTCCACTTT. It specifies CASSLNRDRGCPLHF.

CDR3 in amino acids: CASSGGLAPGELFF. The CDR3 nucleotides are TGTGCCAGCAGTGGGGGACTAGCCCCCGGGGAGCTGTTTTTT. The chain combines TRBV2 with TRBJ2-2, with 9 bases lining up with TRBD2. V was pared by 4 bases and J by 6 bases, with 3 bases of the junction left unmatched. The CDR3 spans 14 residues. Germline V gives CDR1 SNHLY, CDR2 FYNNEI.

The chain has TRBV7-3 and TRBJ1-1, with 7 bases fitting TRBD1. V shed 5 bases and J 0 bases; nucleotides not matched to a gene: 3. The CDR3 has 14 residues. Per the germline V gene, CDR1 is SGHTA and CDR2 is FQGTGA. CDR3 region: CASSPGQMNTEAFF. For the CDR3, the DNA is TGTGCCAGCAGCCCGGGACAGATGAACACTGAAGCTTTCTTT.

The chain combines TRBV5-6 with TRBJ2-7; TRBD2 matches 7 bases. V was clipped by 0 bases and J by 2 bases; unmatched bases: 5. CDR3 size: 15 residues. Germline CDR1 SGHDT, CDR2 YYEEEE. The CDR3 protein is CASSLAASGAYEQYF. The CDR3 DNA reads as TGTGCCAGCAGCTTGGCCGCTAGCGGAGCCTACGAGCAGTACTTC.

CDR3 region: CASSRGGAAEQYF. The CDR3 DNA sequence: TGTGCCAGCAGTCGGGGAGGGGCCGCCGAGCAGTACTTC. The genes are TRBV6-5 and TRBJ2-7, with 7 bases matching TRBD2. The CDR3 runs to 13 residues. V trimming: 5 bases; J trimming: 6 bases; junction bases outside the gene matches: 7. Germline values: CDR1 MNHEY, CDR2 SVGAGI.